This T cell receptor (beta chain) was documented in a study of blood T cells in healthy people across ages. This clonotype came up many times. A sample-barcoded 5' primer and a J-beta primer mix were used in a second PCR of roughly 7 to 11 cycles. TCRdb reanalysed the 5' RACE reads using MiXCR and keeps one entry per CDR3 protein. The table records some 930,000 distinct CDR3 sequences, 25% to 30% of them present only once. These data are also associated with another study on T cells of mothers and their children.

The TCR was taken from a woman aged 40-49 years in good health. Sequencing was carried out using blood.

The DNA for the CDR3 is TGTGCGTCCGGGGTAACACACTACGAGCAGTACTTC. Encoded protein: CASGVTHYEQYF. The chain couples TRBV7-9 to TRBJ2-7; the D gene is possibly TRBD2 (5 bases). The length of the CDR3 is 12 residues. Looked up from germline, CDR1 is SEHNR and CDR2 is FQNEAQ (reference sequence). The full variable domain, its missing parts supplied by reference TRBV7-9 and TRBJ2-7, is DTGVSQNPRHKITKRGQNVTFRCDPISEHNRLYWYRQTLGQGPEFLTYFQNEAQLEKSRLLSDRFSAERPKGSFSTLEIQRTEQGDSAMYLCASGVTHYEQYFGPGTRLTVT.